These T cell receptor beta chains were read from a single sample in a study of blood T cell repertoires in COVID-19. Method: immunoSEQ multiplex PCR; TCRdb's copy keeps in-frame clones and lacks some. The sample lists 150,000 or so clones, about three quarters occurring once. Sequencing was performed on peripheral blood. These receptors all come from a woman aged 50 to 60 with active or convalescent COVID-19. Both conserved end residues are part of each CDR3. Fields, in order: D gene, clone size, J gene, V gene, CDR3 DNA, CDR3 protein. A D gene is named only where the DNA matches it firmly. Some rows mark clone size as missing; the rest say once, few, many or name a class of expanded clone.

TRBD1	.	TRBJ2-2	TRBV25-1	TGTGCCAGCAGTGAATCCGGGACAGGCACCGGGGAGCTGTTTTTT	CASSESGTGTGELFF
.	.	TRBJ2-1	TRBV2	TGTGCCAGCACCCCGTCCTCTAACAATGAGCAGTTCTTC	CASTPSSNNEQFF
TRBD2	.	TRBJ2-3	TRBV5-6	TGTGCCAGCAGCTTGTATAGCGGGGATTGGACAGATACGCAGTATTTT	CASSLYSGDWTDTQYF
TRBD2	few	TRBJ2-1	TRBV5-1	TGCGCCAGCAGCCCGTTAGCGGGGCCCGGCATCAATGAGCAGTTCTTC	CASSPLAGPGINEQFF
TRBD1	.	TRBJ1-2	TRBV28	TGTGCCAGCAGTCGTAACAGGGGGCGGGGCTATGGCTACACCTTC	CASSRNRGRGYGYTF
.	.	TRBJ2-2	TRBV5-1	TGCGCCAGCAGCTTGGACAGGGTGGACACCGGGGAGCTGTTTTTT	CASSLDRVDTGELFF
TRBD1	few	TRBJ1-2	TRBV5-6	TGTGCCAGCAGCCGACGGACAGGGGAGAATGGCTACACCTTC	CASSRRTGENGYTF
TRBD1	.	TRBJ1-1	TRBV7-3	TGTGCCAGCAGCGCGTTCGACAGGGCTACTGAAGCTTTCTTT	CASSAFDRATEAFF
TRBD2	few	TRBJ2-7	TRBV7-2	TGTGCCAGCAGCTTAGAGGAGCGGGACCGGTGCGAGCAGTACTTC	CASSLEERDRCEQYF
TRBD2	few	TRBJ2-5	TRBV7-2	TGTGCCAGCAGCTTAATCGCGCTAGCGGGGGGGAAAGAGACCCAGTACTTC	CASSLIALAGGKETQYF
.	.	TRBJ2-1	TRBV30	TGTGCCTGGAGTCCCCGGAGCAGGGGCGTGGATGAGCAGTTCTTC	CAWSPRSRGVDEQFF
TRBD2	.	TRBJ2-1	TRBV4-2	TGTGCCAGCAGCCGAGCCCCTGGGACTAGCGGGACCTACAATGAGCAGTTCTTC	CASSRAPGTSGTYNEQFF
TRBD1	.	TRBJ1-5	TRBV19	TGTGCCAGTTACCCAACCCGGGACAGGGCGGAGCAGCCCCAGCATTTT	CASYPTRDRAEQPQHF
.	.	TRBJ1-3	TRBV19	TGTGCCACCTTACAAGGAAACACCATATATTTT	CATLQGNTIYF
TRBD2	.	TRBJ2-1	TRBV5-1	TGCGCCAGCAGCCCGGGAGGGACTAGCGGGGGGGGAAATGAGCAGTTCTTC	CASSPGGTSGGGNEQFF
TRBD2	.	TRBJ2-7	TRBV7-3	TGTGCCAGCAGCTTAGCCGGGACTAGCGGCTCCTACGAGCAGTACTTC	CASSLAGTSGSYEQYF
.	.	TRBJ2-3	TRBV5-1	TGCGCCAGCAGCCCTAACCCAGGGGCAGATACGCAGTATTTT	CASSPNPGADTQYF
TRBD1	few	TRBJ2-1	TRBV14	TGTGCCAGCAGCCGATCGAACACAGGGGGTTCCTACAATGAGCAGTTCTTC	CASSRSNTGGSYNEQFF
TRBD1	.	TRBJ2-7	TRBV28	TGTGCCAGCAGTTTAGGCTCCCGGGACAGGGGGCGCGAAAAATCCTACGAGCAGTACTTC	CASSLGSRDRGREKSYEQYF
.	.	TRBJ1-1	TRBV7-2	TGTGCCAGCAGCTTAGGAGGCCAGTTTGCCACTGAAGCTTTCTTT	CASSLGGQFATEAFF